Listed here are 15 T cell receptor beta chains from one sample, sequenced in a study of tumor-infiltrating lymphocytes in oesophageal squamous cell carcinoma. TCRdb independently ran MiXCR on the reads; one entry per CDR3 protein. Counted here are 12,000 or so distinct CDR3 sequences, 50% to 60% occurring once; the ten biggest clones make up roughly 50%. Sequencing input: blood. These receptors originate from a female donor with esophageal squamous cell carcinoma.

This clonotype is medium-sized by share. This chain connects TRBV27 to TRBJ2-5; a weak D match, TRBD2 (5 bases). The germline V gene has CDR1 MNHEY and CDR2 SMNVEV (reference sequence). The CDR3 covers 13 residues. V lost 4 bases and J lost 5, with 11 bases in between. CDR3 DNA sequence: TGTGCCAGCAGTTGGAGGATGGCTGAGACCCAGTACTTC. This sequence encodes CASSWRMAETQYF.

The sample holds one count of this clonotype. A junction boundary mismatches the germline segment, possibly from a read error. J is TRBJ2-5 and V is TRBV7-4, with 12 nucleotides matching TRBD2. Germline V gene sequence: CDR1 SGHVT, CDR2 SQSDAQ. CDR3 length: 17 residues. As DNA, the CDR3 is TGTGCCAGCAGCCTCCAGACTAGCGGGAGTAACACCGGGGAGCTGTTCTTC. Its translation is CASSLQTSGSNTGELFF.

The V gene is TRBV6-6, the J gene TRBJ2-5; 8 nucleotides match TRBD2. The DNA end favors TRBJ2-1, so the J call may be wrong. CDR3 length equals 13 residues. Germline CDR1 is MNHNY and CDR2 is SVGAGI (reference sequence). In DNA, the CDR3 is TGTGCCAGCATGGGGACTAGTAGCGATGAGCAGTTCTTC. It translates to CASMGTSSDEQFF.

The chain links TRBV6-8 to TRBJ1-5, with 9 nucleotides matching TRBD1. From germline, CDR1 is MNHGY and CDR2 SAAAGT. CDR3 size: 18 residues. The V segment lost 7 bases and the J segment 3 bases; nucleotides outside the gene matches: 16. Here the CDR3 reads CASTGTGSTEGYNQPQHF. CDR3 DNA sequence: TGTGCCAGCACGGGGACAGGGTCCACCGAGGGGTACAATCAGCCCCAGCATTTT.

The chain carries TRBV5-1 and TRBJ2-3, with D unresolved. Matching the DNA end better, TRBJ2-7 makes the J call doubtful. CDR3 length: 14 amino acids. From germline, CDR1 is SGHRS and CDR2 YFSETQ. This chain's CDR3 is CASSDPRSSYEQYF. The CDR3 DNA reads TGCGCCAGCAGCGATCCCAGGTCATCTTACGAGCAGTACTTC.

The J gene is TRBJ2-4, the V gene TRBV14; 9 bases agree with TRBD2. This CDR3 has 15 amino acids. CDR1 and CDR2 from the germline V gene are SGHDN and FVKESK. V gave up 4 bases and J gave up 13 bases; unmatched junction bases: 14. For the CDR3, the DNA is TGTGCCAGCAGCCCCGGGACTAGCATCACAGATACGCAGTACTTC. This codes for CASSPGTSITDTQYF.

This clonotype was picked up many times. The chain joins TRBV5-4 to TRBJ1-5, with TRBD1 as a possible D gene (5 bases). Between the trimmed V and J ends, which lost 4 bases and 2 bases, there was a span of 22 bases. Germline assignment: CDR1 SGHNT and CDR2 YYREEE (reference sequence). CDR3 length: 18 amino acids. The CDR3 reads CASSPRTRRVIGNQPQHF. DNA for the CDR3: TGTGCCAGCAGCCCCAGGACAAGGAGGGTGATTGGCAATCAGCCCCAGCATTTT.

J is TRBJ2-3 and V is TRBV24-1; D is uncertain. Germline CDR1 and CDR2: KGHDR and SFDVKD. Trimming removed 0 bases from V and 8 bases from J, with 5 bases in between. The CDR3 extends over 12 amino acids. The CDR3, as DNA: TGTGCCACCAGTGATTTGGCAGGTACGCAGTATTTT. Protein: CATSDLAGTQYF.

This clonotype appeared a single time. The gene calls are TRBV7-2 and TRBJ2-7; 9 nucleotides agree with TRBD1. Looked up from germline, CDR1 is SGHTA and CDR2 is FQGNSA. The ends lost 5 bases at V and 1 base at J; junction bases unmatched: 6. CDR3 length equals 15 residues. Written as DNA, the CDR3 is TGTGCCAGCAGCCCCGACAGGGGGAGGTCCTACGAGCAGTACTTC. Its protein product is CASSPDRGRSYEQYF. Combining the CDR3 with reference TRBV7-2 and TRBJ2-7 gives the whole variable domain GAGVSQSPSNKVTEKGKDVELRCDPISGHTALYWYRQSLGQGLEFLIYFQGNSAPDKSGLPSDRFSAERTGGSVSTLTIQRTQQEDSAVYLCASSPDRGRSYEQYFGPGTRLTVT.

The chain links TRBV5-1 to TRBJ2-7; 7 bases map to TRBD1. J lost 0 bases, V lost 0 bases, and 6 bases had no gene match. CDR3 length: 16 amino acids. From germline, CDR1 is SGHRS and CDR2 YFSETQ. This chain's CDR3 is CASSLGGQLLSYEQYF. CDR3 bases: TGCGCCAGCAGCTTGGGGGGACAGCTGCTCTCCTACGAGCAGTACTTC.

At least ten counts were recorded for this clonotype. The chain couples TRBV2 to TRBJ2-5; D gene ambiguous. Trimming stripped 6 bases from V and 4 bases from J, with 9 bases between. The germline V gene has CDR1 SNHLY and CDR2 FYNNEI. The CDR3 sequence is 12 residues long. CDR3 nucleotide sequence: TGTGCCAGCAGCGAGATGCCAGAGACCCAGTACTTC. Its protein product is CASSEMPETQYF.

The chain is built from TRBV6-1 and TRBJ1-2; D perhaps matches TRBD1 (5 bases). Germline lookup yields CDR1 MNHNS and CDR2 SASEGT. The CDR3 spans 17 residues. V lost 6 bases to trimming and J lost 0 bases, with 20 bases between them. CDR3 amino acids: CASSREVGDLANYGYTF. The CDR3, as DNA: TGTGCCAGCAGCCGGGAAGTTGGGGACCTAGCTAACTATGGCTACACCTTC.

This clonotype was counted a few times. The V and J genes are TRBV28 and TRBJ2-5; no firm D call. Germline V lookup: CDR1 MDHEN, CDR2 SYDVKM. V was cut by 2 bases and J by 3 bases, with 10 bases left in between. The CDR3 covers 14 residues. The CDR3 spells CASSLTRIEETQYF. CDR3 nucleotide sequence: TGTGCCAGCAGTTTAACCCGAATCGAAGAGACCCAGTACTTC.

This clonotype showed up just a few times. Since the CDR3 does not end with the conserved phenylalanine or tryptophan, this likely comes from a read error. The limits of the CDR3 on the DNA are not certain, so only TCRdb's listed CDR3 is given. The V call is TRBV7-8, the J call TRBJ2-3; the table's D gene call, TRBD1, was not cross checked with the DNA. From germline, CDR1 is SGHVS and CDR2 FQNEAQ. A total of 18 residues make up the CDR3, ends included. This CDR3 reads CASSPLAGTGSYEQYFGP.

This clonotype came up a few times. The chain has TRBV10-2 and TRBJ2-1; D perhaps matches TRBD1 (5 bases). Germline V lookup: CDR1 WSHSY, CDR2 SAAADI. V was clipped by 3 bases and J by 4 bases, with 13 bases between them. The CDR3 covers 15 residues. CDR3 amino acids: CASSESQGWYNEQFF. In DNA form, the CDR3 reads TGCGCCAGCAGTGAATCGCAGGGATGGTACAATGAGCAGTTCTTC.